Listed below are T cell receptor beta chains from one sample, sequenced in a study of shared clonotypes between healthy human individuals. Here immunoSEQ multiplex PCR was the method, and the copy in TCRdb shows in-frame clones only, minus some. The profile shows about 1 million clones, around 78% of them singletons. Sequenced input: memory CD4+ T cells from PBMCs. The receptor source for this set is a man aged 18-30 years in good health. Some clones in this sample may be carry-over from other donors' samples. Each CDR3 is given without its conserved first and last residue.

v_call,j_call,cdr3_aa
TRBV18,TRBJ1-6,ASSPETGLRKNSPLH
TRBV10-3,TRBJ2-7,ATKTGQGREQY
TRBV7-2,TRBJ1-2,ASSLMRAGGSYGYT
TRBV4-1,TRBJ2-6,ASSQSGANVLT
TRBV4-1,TRBJ2-5,ASRPMWGAGETQY
TRBV19,TRBJ2-6,ASGDRGLSSGANVLT
TRBV15,TRBJ2-1,ATSRDRAGQF
TRBV27,TRBJ2-3,ASILNAGRVNGPSSTDTQY
TRBV2,TRBJ2-7,ASSDTGGRAEQY
TRBV6-1,TRBJ2-3,ASSDTGGASTDTQY
TRBV11-2,TRBJ2-1,ASSFPSGAGIYNEQF
TRBV29-1,TRBJ1-4,SGGRTNEKLF
TRBV19,TRBJ1-5,ASSVKGASNQPQH
TRBV6-5,TRBJ1-5,ASSLTSYQPQH
TRBV5-6,TRBJ1-1,ASSLGPAARNEAF
TRBV28,TRBJ2-1,ASRMTSPVNEQF
TRBV19,TRBJ1-4,ASSPGRRTNEKLF
TRBV28,TRBJ2-5,ASSSSDGYRGKTQY
TRBV15,TRBJ1-1,ATSRAAGSTEAF
TRBV5-1,TRBJ2-5,ASSEEETQY
TRBV7-2,TRBJ2-7,ASSLIGGETYEQY
TRBV7-2,TRBJ2-4,ASSPPGLVLLGIQY
TRBV2,TRBJ1-1,ASSDLGTEAF